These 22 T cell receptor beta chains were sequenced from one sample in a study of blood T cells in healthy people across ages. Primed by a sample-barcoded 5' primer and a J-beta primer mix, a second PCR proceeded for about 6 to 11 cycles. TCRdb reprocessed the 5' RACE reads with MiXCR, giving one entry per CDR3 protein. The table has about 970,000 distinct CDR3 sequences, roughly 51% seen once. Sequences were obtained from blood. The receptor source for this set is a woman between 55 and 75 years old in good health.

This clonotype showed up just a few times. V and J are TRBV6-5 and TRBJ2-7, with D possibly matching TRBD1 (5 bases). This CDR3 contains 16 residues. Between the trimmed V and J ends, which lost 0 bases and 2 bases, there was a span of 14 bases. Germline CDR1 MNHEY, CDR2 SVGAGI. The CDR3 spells CASSYSAGSHTYEQYF. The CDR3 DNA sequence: TGTGCCAGCAGTTACTCGGCAGGGTCGCATACCTACGAGCAGTACTTC.

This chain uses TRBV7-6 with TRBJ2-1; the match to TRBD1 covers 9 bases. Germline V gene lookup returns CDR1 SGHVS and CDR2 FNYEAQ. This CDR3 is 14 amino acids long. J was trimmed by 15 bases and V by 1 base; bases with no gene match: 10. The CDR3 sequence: CASSLGGGGQGPFF. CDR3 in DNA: TGTGCCAGCAGCTTAGGGGGCGGGGGACAGGGTCCGTTCTTC.

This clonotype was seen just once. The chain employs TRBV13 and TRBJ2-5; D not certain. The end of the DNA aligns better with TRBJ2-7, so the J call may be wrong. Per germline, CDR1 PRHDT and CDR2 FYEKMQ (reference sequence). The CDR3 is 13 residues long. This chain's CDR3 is CASSDITSYEQYF. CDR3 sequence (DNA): TGTGCCAGCAGCGATATCACCTCCTACGAGCAGTACTTC.

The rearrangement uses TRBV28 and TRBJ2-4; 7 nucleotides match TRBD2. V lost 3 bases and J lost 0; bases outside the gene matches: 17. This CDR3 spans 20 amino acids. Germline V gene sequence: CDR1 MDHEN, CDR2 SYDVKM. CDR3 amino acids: CASSFPLAGERGLAKNIQYF. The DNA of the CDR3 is TGTGCCAGCAGTTTCCCGCTCGCGGGAGAACGGGGCTTAGCCAAAAACATTCAGTACTTC.

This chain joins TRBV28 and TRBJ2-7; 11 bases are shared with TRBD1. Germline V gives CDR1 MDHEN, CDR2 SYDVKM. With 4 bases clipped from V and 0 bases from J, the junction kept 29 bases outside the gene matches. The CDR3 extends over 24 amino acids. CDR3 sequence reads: CASSSLTGTGGYDLAGYSSYEQYF. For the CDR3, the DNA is TGTGCCAGCAGTTCGTTAACCGGGACAGGGGGATATGACCTAGCGGGCTATAGCTCCTACGAGCAGTACTTC.

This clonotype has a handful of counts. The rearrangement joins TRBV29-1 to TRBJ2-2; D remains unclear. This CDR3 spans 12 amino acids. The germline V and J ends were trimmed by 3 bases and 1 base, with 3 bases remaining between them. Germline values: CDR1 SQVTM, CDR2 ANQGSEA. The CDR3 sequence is CSVEGNTGELFF. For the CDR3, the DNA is TGCAGCGTTGAGGGGAACACCGGGGAGCTGTTTTTT.

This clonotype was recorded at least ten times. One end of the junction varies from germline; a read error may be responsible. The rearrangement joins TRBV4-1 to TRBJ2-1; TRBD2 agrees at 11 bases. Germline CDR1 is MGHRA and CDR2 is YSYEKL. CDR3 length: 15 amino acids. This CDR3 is CASSQGTSGNNEQFF. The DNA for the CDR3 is TGTGCCAGCAGCCAAGGGACTAGCGGAAACAATGAGCAGTTCTTC.

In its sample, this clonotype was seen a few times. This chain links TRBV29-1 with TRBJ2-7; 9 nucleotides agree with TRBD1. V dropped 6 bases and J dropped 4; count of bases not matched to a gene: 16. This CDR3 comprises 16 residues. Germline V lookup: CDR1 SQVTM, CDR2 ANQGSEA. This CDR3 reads CSVLWGMGTGQYEQYF. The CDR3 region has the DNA TGCAGCGTCCTCTGGGGGATGGGGACAGGGCAGTACGAGCAGTACTTC.

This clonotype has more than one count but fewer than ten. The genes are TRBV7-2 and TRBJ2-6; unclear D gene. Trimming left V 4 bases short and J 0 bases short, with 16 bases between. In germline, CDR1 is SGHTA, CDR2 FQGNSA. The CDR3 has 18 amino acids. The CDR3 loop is CASSSLHFRFSGANVLTF. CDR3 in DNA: TGTGCCAGCAGCTCCCTGCATTTCAGATTCTCTGGGGCCAACGTCCTGACTTTC.

The CDR3, as DNA: TGTGCCAGCAGCTATGGGAGCACCATATATTTT. This encodes CASSYGSTIYF. The chain links TRBV11-2 to TRBJ1-3; D unresolved. In germline, CDR1 is SGHAT, CDR2 FQNNGV. Trimming left V 4 bases short and J 9 bases short, with 7 bases between. CDR3 length: 11 amino acids.

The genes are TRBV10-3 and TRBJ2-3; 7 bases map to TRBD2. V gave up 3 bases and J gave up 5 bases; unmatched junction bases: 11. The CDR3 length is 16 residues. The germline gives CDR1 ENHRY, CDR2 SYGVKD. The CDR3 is CAISEGLGHSRDTQYF. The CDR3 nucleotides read TGTGCCATCAGTGAAGGACTAGGTCATAGTCGAGATACGCAGTATTTT.

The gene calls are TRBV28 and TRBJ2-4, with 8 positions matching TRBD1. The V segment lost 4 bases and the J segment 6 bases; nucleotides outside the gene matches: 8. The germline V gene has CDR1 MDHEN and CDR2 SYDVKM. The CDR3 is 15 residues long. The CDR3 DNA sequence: TGTGCCAGCAGTTGGCCAGGGGGCTCGGGAAACATTCAGTACTTC. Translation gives CASSWPGGSGNIQYF.

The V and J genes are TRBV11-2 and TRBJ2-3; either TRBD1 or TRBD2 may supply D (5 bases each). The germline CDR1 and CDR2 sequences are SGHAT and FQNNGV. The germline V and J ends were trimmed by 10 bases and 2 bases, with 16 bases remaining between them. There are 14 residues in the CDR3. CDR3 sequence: CATSGADHTDTQYF. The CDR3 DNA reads TGTGCCACCTCCGGGGCGGACCACACAGATACGCAGTATTTT.

CDR3 sequence reads: CASTDPGQGLYNEQFF. CDR3 sequence (DNA): TGTGCCAGCACCGACCCAGGACAGGGGCTCTACAATGAGCAGTTCTTC. The chain employs TRBV6-2 or TRBV6-3 and TRBJ2-1, with 9 bases matching TRBD1. The CDR3 consists of 16 residues. The J segment lost 3 bases and the V segment lost 7 bases, leaving 10 bases of the junction unmatched. CDR1 is MNHEY and CDR2 is SVGEGT in the germline V gene.

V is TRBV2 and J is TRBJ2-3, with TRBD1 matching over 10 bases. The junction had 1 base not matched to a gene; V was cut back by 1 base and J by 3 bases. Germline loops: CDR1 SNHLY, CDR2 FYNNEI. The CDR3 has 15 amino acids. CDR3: CASSEVDRGTDTQYF. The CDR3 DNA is TGTGCCAGCAGTGAAGTGGACAGGGGGACAGATACGCAGTATTTT.

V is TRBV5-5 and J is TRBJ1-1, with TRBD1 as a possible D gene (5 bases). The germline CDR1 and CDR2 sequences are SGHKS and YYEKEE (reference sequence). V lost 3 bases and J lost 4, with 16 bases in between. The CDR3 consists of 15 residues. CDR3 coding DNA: TGTGCCAGCAGCTCAAACAGGAGGCTGGCCACTGAAGCTTTCTTT. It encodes CASSSNRRLATEAFF.

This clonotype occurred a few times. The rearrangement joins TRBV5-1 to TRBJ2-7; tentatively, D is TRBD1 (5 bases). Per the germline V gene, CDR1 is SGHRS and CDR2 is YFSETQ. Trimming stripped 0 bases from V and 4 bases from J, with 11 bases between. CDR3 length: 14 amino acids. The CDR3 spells CASSLVGREYEQYF. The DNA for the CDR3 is TGCGCCAGCAGCTTGGTCGGCAGGGAATACGAGCAGTACTTC.

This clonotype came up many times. The CDR3 spells CASSKRGDSYNEQFF. As DNA, the CDR3 is TGCGCCAGCAGCAAGCGGGGGGACTCCTACAATGAGCAGTTCTTC. The chain recombines TRBV5-1 with TRBJ2-1, with 9 bases identical to TRBD2. The CDR3 is made up of 15 amino acids. The ends lost 4 bases at V and 0 bases at J; junction bases unmatched: 2. Germline lookup yields CDR1 SGHRS and CDR2 YFSETQ.

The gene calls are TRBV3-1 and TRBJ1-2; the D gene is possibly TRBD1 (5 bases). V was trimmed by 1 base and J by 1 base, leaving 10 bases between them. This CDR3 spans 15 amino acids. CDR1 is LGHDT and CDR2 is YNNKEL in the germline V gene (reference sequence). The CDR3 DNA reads TGTGCCAGCAGCCAAGTGAGGGGCTATAACTATGGCTACACCTTC. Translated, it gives CASSQVRGYNYGYTF.

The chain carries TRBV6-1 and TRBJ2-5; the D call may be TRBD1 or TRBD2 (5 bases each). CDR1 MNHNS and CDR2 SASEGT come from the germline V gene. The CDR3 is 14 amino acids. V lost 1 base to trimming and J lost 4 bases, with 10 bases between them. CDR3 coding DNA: TGTGCCAGCAGTGAAGGGGGGTTGGGAGAGACCCAGTACTTC. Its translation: CASSEGGLGETQYF.

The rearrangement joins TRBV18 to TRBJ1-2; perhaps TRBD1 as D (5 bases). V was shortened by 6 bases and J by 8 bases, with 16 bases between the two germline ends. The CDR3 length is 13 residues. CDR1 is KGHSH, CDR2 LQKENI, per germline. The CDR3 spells CASSPEQGRGYTF. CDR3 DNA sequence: TGTGCCAGCTCGCCGGAGCAGGGCCGGGGCTACACCTTC.

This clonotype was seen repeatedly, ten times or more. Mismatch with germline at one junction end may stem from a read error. The CDR3 is CASSLLGEQYF. The CDR3 DNA is TGTGCCAGCAGCTTATTAGGCGAGCAGTACTTC. The chain uses TRBV28 and TRBJ2-7; D unclear. The germline gives CDR1 MDHEN, CDR2 SYDVKM. This CDR3 is built from 11 residues.